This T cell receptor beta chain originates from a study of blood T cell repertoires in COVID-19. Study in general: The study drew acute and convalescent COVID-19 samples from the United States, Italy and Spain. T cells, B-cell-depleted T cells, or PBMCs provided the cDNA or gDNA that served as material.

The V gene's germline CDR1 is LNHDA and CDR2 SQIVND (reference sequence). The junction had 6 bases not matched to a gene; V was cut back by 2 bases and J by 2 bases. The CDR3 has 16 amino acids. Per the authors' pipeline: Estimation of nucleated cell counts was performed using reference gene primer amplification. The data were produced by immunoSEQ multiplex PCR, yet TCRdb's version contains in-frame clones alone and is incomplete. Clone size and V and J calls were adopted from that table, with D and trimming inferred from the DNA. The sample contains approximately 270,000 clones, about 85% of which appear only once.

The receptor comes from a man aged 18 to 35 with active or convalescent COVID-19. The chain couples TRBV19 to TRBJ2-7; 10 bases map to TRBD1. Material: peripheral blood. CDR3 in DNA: TGTGCCAGTAGTATACAACCCGGGACAGGGGCCTACGAGCAGTACTTC. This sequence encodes CASSIQPGTGAYEQYF.